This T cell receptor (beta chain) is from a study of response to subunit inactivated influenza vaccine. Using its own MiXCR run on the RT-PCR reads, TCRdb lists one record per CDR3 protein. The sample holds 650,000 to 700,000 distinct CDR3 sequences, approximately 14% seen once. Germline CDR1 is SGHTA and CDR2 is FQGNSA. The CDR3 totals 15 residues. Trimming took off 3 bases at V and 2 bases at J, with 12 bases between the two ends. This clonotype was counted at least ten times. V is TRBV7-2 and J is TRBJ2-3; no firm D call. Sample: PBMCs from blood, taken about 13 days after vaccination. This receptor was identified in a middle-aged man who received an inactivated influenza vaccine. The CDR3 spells CASSFRSPTTDTQYF. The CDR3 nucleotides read TGTGCCAGCAGCTTCCGGAGTCCCACCACAGATACGCAGTATTTT.